This TCR beta chain was documented in a study of CD8 T cells in ankylosing spondylitis. General study findings and limits: From matched ankylosing spondylitis synovial fluid, disease-linked clones were reportedly recovered at significantly enriched levels. Earlier authors reported some of these motif variants in reactive arthritis synovial fluid and blood. Seven to nine highly homologous variants made up a TCR beta motif, and this motif appeared characteristic of ankylosing spondylitis blood. Disease-linked clones were found to be CD8+ and relatively rare in peripheral blood.

Scientists made TCR beta libraries using quantitative 5'-RACE with molecular barcodes. TCRdb itself ran the 5' RACE reads through MiXCR, one entry per CDR3 protein. The sample records fewer than 550,000 distinct CDR3 sequences, roughly 5% being singletons. The germline V gene has CDR1 MNHNS and CDR2 SASEGT. Trimming removed 10 bases at V and 4 bases at J, with 20 bases between. CDR3 length: 14 amino acids. This clonotype was detected a few times. As yet, its antigen is unknown. This receptor was obtained from a male donor with ankylosing spondylitis. Sequencing input: blood, either unsorted or a sorted T cell fraction (not recorded which). This sequence joins TRBV6-1 and TRBJ2-7; D could derive from TRBD1 or TRBD2 (5 bases each). The CDR3 DNA follows: TGTGCCACTAGACCGGGACCGAGACCTTACGAGCAGTACTTC. Amino acids: CATRPGPRPYEQYF.